A selection of T cell receptor beta chains follows, all from one sample in a study of blood T cells in healthy people across ages. TCRdb re-derived calls from the 5' RACE reads in MiXCR, one entry per CDR3 protein. The sample carries 600,000 to 650,000 distinct CDR3 sequences, roughly 58% recorded once. Sequencing was performed on blood. These receptors all stem from a man aged 55 to 69 in good health. Each CDR3 is given with its conserved first and last residue. Fields, in order: J gene, V gene, D gene, clone size, CDR3 length, CDR3 protein, CDR3 DNA. A D gene is named only where the DNA matches it firmly. Size is stated for part of the rows, as once, few or many counts, or as a class when the clone is expanded.

J: TRBJ1-2; V: TRBV6-6; D: -; size: -; length: 10; CDR3: CASSAGLYTF; DNA: TGTGCCAGCAGTGCAGGGCTTTACACCTTC
J: TRBJ2-4; V: TRBV7-6; D: -; size: -; length: 15; CDR3: CASSFATLDGAIQYF; DNA: TGTGCCAGCAGCTTCGCAACATTGGACGGAGCCATTCAGTACTTC
J: TRBJ2-3; V: TRBV7-9; D: -; size: -; length: 12; CDR3: CASSPLRDTQYF; DNA: TGTGCCAGCAGCCCACTAAGAGATACGCAGTATTTT
J: TRBJ2-3; V: TRBV5-1; D: TRBD2; size: -; length: 15; CDR3: CASSLPLAGTDTQYF; DNA: TGCGCCAGCAGCTTGCCGCTAGCGGGTACAGATACGCAGTATTTT
J: TRBJ2-3; V: TRBV18; D: TRBD1; size: -; length: 16; CDR3: CASSPDSGGVSNTQYF; DNA: TGTGCCAGCTCACCGGACTCAGGGGGAGTGTCAAATACGCAGTATTTT
J: TRBJ2-7; V: TRBV4-1; D: -; size: -; length: 16; CDR3: CASSQVNAGVVYEQYF; DNA: TGCGCCAGCAGCCAAGTTAACGCAGGGGTGGTCTACGAGCAGTACTTC
J: TRBJ2-4; V: TRBV21-1; D: -; size: -; length: 16; CDR3: CASSKWRQVSKNIQYF; DNA: TGTGCCAGCAGCAAATGGCGACAGGTTTCCAAAAACATTCAGTACTTC
J: TRBJ2-1; V: TRBV9; D: -; size: -; length: 14; CDR3: CASSVRASSNEQFF; DNA: TGTGCCAGCAGCGTAAGGGCTAGCAGCAATGAGCAGTTCTTC
J: TRBJ2-3; V: TRBV29-1; D: TRBD2; size: -; length: 14; CDR3: CSVLSSGGPDTQYF; DNA: TGCAGCGTTTTGAGTAGCGGGGGGCCTGATACGCAGTATTTT
J: TRBJ2-3; V: TRBV12-3/TRBV12-4; D: -; size: -; length: 14; CDR3: CASSFRGPGDTQYF; DNA: TGTGCCAGCAGTTTTCGAGGCCCTGGGGATACGCAGTATTTT
J: TRBJ2-5; V: TRBV9; D: TRBD1; size: -; length: 16; CDR3: CASSVSPTQGSGTQYF; DNA: TGTGCCAGCAGCGTAAGTCCCACACAGGGGTCAGGGACCCAGTACTTC
J: TRBJ2-1; V: TRBV29-1; D: -; size: -; length: 14; CDR3: CSVETREPHNEQFF; DNA: TGCAGCGTTGAAACGAGGGAGCCCCACAATGAGCAGTTCTTC
J: TRBJ2-7; V: TRBV28; D: TRBD2; size: few; length: 15; CDR3: CASSPVAGGPYEQYF; DNA: TGTGCCAGCAGCCCCGTCGCGGGGGGGCCCTACGAGCAGTACTTC
J: TRBJ2-1; V: TRBV12-3/TRBV12-4; D: -; size: -; length: 13; CDR3: CASTRNRADEQFF; DNA: TGTGCCAGCACTAGAAACAGGGCGGATGAGCAGTTCTTC
J: TRBJ2-6; V: TRBV7-2; D: -; size: few; length: 16; CDR3: CASSLETTDGANVLTF; DNA: TGTGCCAGCAGCTTAGAGACTACAGACGGGGCCAACGTCCTGACTTTC